Below are 23 T cell receptor beta chains sequenced from a single sample in a study of Graves' ophthalmopathy and Graves' hyperthyroidism. Amplifying from RNA transcripts, the study obtained TCR beta CDR3 regions. HTBI primers were used in a first-round RT-PCR, which preceded a second-round multiplex PCR. From the multiplex PCR reads, TCRdb called clonotypes with MiXCR, one entry per CDR3 protein. In the table there are 300,000 or so distinct CDR3 sequences, 15% to 20% of which are singletons. Sequenced: peripheral blood. These TCRs come from an adult man with Graves' ophthalmopathy.

This clonotype has at least ten counts. The chain employs TRBV19 and TRBJ2-2, with no clear D. The germline gives CDR1 LNHDA, CDR2 SQIVND (reference sequence). V was trimmed by 2 bases and J by 0 bases, leaving 1 base between them. The CDR3 runs 13 residues. The CDR3 sequence: CASSITNTGELFF. The CDR3 DNA sequence: TGTGCCAGTAGTATAACGAACACCGGGGAGCTGTTTTTT. Drawing the rest from reference TRBV19 and TRBJ2-2, the complete variable domain is DGGITQSPKYLFRKEGQNVTLSCEQNLNHDAMYWYRQDPGQGLRLIYYSQIVNDFQKGDIAEGYSVSREKKESFPLTVTSAQKNPTAFYLCASSITNTGELFFGEGSRLTVL.

The sample holds many counts of this clonotype. The gene calls are TRBV9 and TRBJ1-2; D unclear. The CDR3 extends over 13 amino acids. Trimming cost V 3 bases and J 7 bases, with 13 bases left between them. Per germline, CDR1 SGDLS and CDR2 YYNGEE. The CDR3 region is CASSDALGGGYTF. In DNA, the CDR3 is TGTGCCAGCAGCGATGCCCTAGGAGGTGGCTACACCTTC.

This clonotype has a count of ten or more. The CDR3 DNA is TGTGCCAGCCTAGGGGGGCGATCTAACTATGGCTACACCTTC. It yields the protein CASLGGRSNYGYTF. V is TRBV6-5 and J is TRBJ1-2; the D gene is possibly TRBD1 (6 bases). The CDR3 runs to 14 residues. From germline, CDR1 is MNHEY and CDR2 SVGAGI. V was cut by 8 bases and J by 0 bases, with 13 bases left in between.

The table lists this clonotype with many counts. This chain connects TRBV4-1 to TRBJ2-7, with 8 bases fitting TRBD1. The germline CDR1 and CDR2 sequences are MGHRA and YSYEKL. This CDR3 spans 16 amino acids. V lost 1 base, J lost 3 bases, and 8 bases stayed unmatched. Here the CDR3 DNA reads TGCGCCAGCAGCCAAGTCACCGGGACAGGACGCTACGAGCAGTACTTC. Its translation is CASSQVTGTGRYEQYF.

Many counts were recorded for this clonotype. This chain connects TRBV14 to TRBJ1-1; a possible D gene is TRBD1 (5 bases). The germline V gene has CDR1 SGHDN and CDR2 FVKESK. The V and J ends lost 6 bases and 0 bases respectively, with 14 bases between them. CDR3 size: 15 residues. Here the CDR3 DNA reads TGTGCCAGCAGGGCCCAGGGTCCCCTGAACACTGAAGCTTTCTTT. As protein: CASRAQGPLNTEAFF.

This clonotype was seen many times. The genes are TRBV10-3 and TRBJ2-5, with no clear D. The CDR3 extends over 16 amino acids. CDR1 ENHRY and CDR2 SYGVKD come from the germline V gene. V gave up 2 bases and J gave up 2 bases, with 15 bases separating them. The CDR3 loop reads CAISEPPLAEQETQYF. The DNA for the CDR3 is TGTGCCATCAGTGAGCCGCCTCTCGCAGAACAAGAGACCCAGTACTTC.

This clonotype has at least ten counts. This chain uses TRBV19 with TRBJ2-5, with 8 bases matching TRBD2. The germline gives CDR1 LNHDA, CDR2 SQIVND (reference sequence). V shed 0 bases and J 3 bases; nucleotides not matched to a gene: 6. The CDR3 loop spans 16 amino acids. Here the CDR3 DNA reads TGTGCCAGTAGTATAGAAACGGGAGGGCCTGAAGAGACCCAGTACTTC. Protein sequence: CASSIETGGPEETQYF. Drawing the rest from reference TRBV19 and TRBJ2-5, the complete variable domain is DGGITQSPKYLFRKEGQNVTLSCEQNLNHDAMYWYRQDPGQGLRLIYYSQIVNDFQKGDIAEGYSVSREKKESFPLTVTSAQKNPTAFYLCASSIETGGPEETQYFGPGTRLLVL.

CDR3 protein: CASGGMGQGREQYF. The DNA of the CDR3 is TGTGCCAGCGGTGGTATGGGACAGGGACGCGAGCAGTACTTC. This chain joins TRBV2 and TRBJ2-7; 9 bases agree with TRBD1. Germline CDR1 and CDR2: SNHLY and FYNNEI. The CDR3 contains 14 residues. V shed 8 bases, J shed 6 bases, and the junction held 11 bases outside the gene matches.

A few counts support this clonotype. This sequence may be a read error, since a much larger clone differs from it by one base. CDR3 sequence (DNA): TGTGCCAGCAGCTTATTCTGGCCGCACGAGCAGTACTTC. Translation gives CASSLFWPHEQYF. This chain uses TRBV11-2 with TRBJ2-7; no reliable D call. Germline CDR1 and CDR2: SGHAT and FQNNGV. V was cut by 2 bases and J by 5 bases, with 10 bases left in between. This CDR3 comprises 13 residues.

This clonotype was counted many times. This rearrangement joins TRBV2 to TRBJ1-6, with D hard to call. The germline V gene encodes CDR1 SNHLY and CDR2 FYNNEI. This CDR3 is 14 amino acids long. Between the trimmed V and J ends, which lost 4 bases and 7 bases, there was a span of 11 bases. CDR3 coding DNA: TGTGCCAGCAGTGGCAGGTCATTGAATTCACCCCTCCACTTT. Protein: CASSGRSLNSPLHF.

This clonotype has at least ten counts. This rearrangement joins TRBV6-5 to TRBJ1-1; TRBD1 is a possible D gene (6 bases). This CDR3 has 15 amino acids. Trimming left V 4 bases short and J 0 bases short, with 12 bases between. CDR1 and CDR2 (germline): MNHEY, SVGAGI. CDR3 nucleotides: TGTGCCAGCAGTTTACAGGGCGGCGTGAACACTGAAGCTTTCTTT. This translates into CASSLQGGVNTEAFF.

This clonotype was recorded at least ten times. CDR3 residues: CASSLPTETQYF. The CDR3 nucleotides are TGTGCCAGCAGTCTACCCACCGAGACCCAGTACTTC. The chain links TRBV28 to TRBJ2-5; unclear D gene. CDR1 and CDR2 (germline): MDHEN, SYDVKM. Trimming pared 5 bases from V and 5 bases from J, leaving 9 bases between. The CDR3 covers 12 residues.

There are many counts of this clonotype. The rearrangement links TRBV29-1 to TRBJ2-2; maybe TRBD1 (9 bases). CDR1 and CDR2 from the germline V gene are SQVTM and ANQGSEA. Trimming left V 3 bases short and J 6 bases short, with 20 bases between. CDR3 length: 16 amino acids. As DNA, the CDR3 is TGCAGCGTTGAGACAGGGGGACTAGTAGGCCCCGGGGAGCTGTTTTTT. Translated: CSVETGGLVGPGELFF.

In its sample, this clonotype was seen many times. The gene calls are TRBV29-1 and TRBJ1-5; D gene uncertain. CDR1 is SQVTM and CDR2 is ANQGSEA in the germline V gene. The CDR3 extends over 12 amino acids. Deletions cut 1 base from V and 7 bases from J, with 8 bases between. The CDR3 reads CSVEVKDQPQHF. In nucleotides, the CDR3 is TGCAGCGTTGAAGTGAAGGACCAGCCCCAGCATTTT.

This clonotype was found a few times. This chain links TRBV18 with TRBJ2-7; 7 bases line up with TRBD1. The junction had 14 bases not matched to a gene; V was cut back by 7 bases and J by 5 bases. The CDR3 covers 15 residues. From germline, CDR1 is KGHSH and CDR2 LQKENI. The CDR3 DNA is TGTGCCAGCTTACCGATAAATTCCGGGACAGACGAGCAGTACTTC. Its protein is CASLPINSGTDEQYF.

This clonotype showed up many times. The conserved final phenylalanine or tryptophan is absent from the CDR3, which likely points to a read error. This chain connects TRBV28 to TRBJ2-7; D remains ambiguous. CDR3 length: 13 residues. Looked up from germline, CDR1 is MDHEN and CDR2 is SYDVKM. The germline V and J ends were trimmed by 6 bases and 2 bases, with 11 bases remaining between them. The CDR3 loop reads CASRTLGPYEQYS. CDR3 in DNA: TGTGCCAGCAGAACGTTAGGACCCTACGAGCAGTACTCC.

The sample holds many counts of this clonotype. The chain is built from TRBV28 and TRBJ2-7, with 7 bases identical to TRBD2. CDR1 is MDHEN and CDR2 is SYDVKM in the germline V gene. The CDR3 covers 16 residues. V shed 3 bases, J shed 6 bases, and the junction held 14 bases outside the gene matches. CDR3 sequence reads: CASSLIGGRGLCEQYF. The CDR3 region has the DNA TGTGCCAGCAGTTTGATCGGCGGGAGAGGACTCTGCGAGCAGTACTTC.

This clonotype was seen repeatedly, ten times or more. This chain links TRBV11-1 with TRBJ2-7; no clear D gene. The CDR3 runs 14 residues. Germline V gene data show CDR1 as SGHAT and CDR2 as FQDESV (reference sequence). The germline V and J ends were trimmed by 4 bases and 2 bases, with 12 bases remaining between them. The CDR3 region is CASSSRTEPYEQYF. CDR3 nucleotides: TGTGCCAGCAGCTCAAGGACGGAACCCTACGAGCAGTACTTC.

This clonotype was counted at least ten times. This chain joins TRBV5-1 and TRBJ2-7, with a tentative D call TRBD2 (5 bases). The CDR3 length is 13 residues. Germline CDR1 SGHRS, CDR2 YFSETQ. Trimming left V 5 bases short and J 3 bases short, with 12 bases between. The CDR3 sequence is CASSSGLVYEQYF. In DNA form, the CDR3 reads TGCGCCAGCAGTTCAGGACTCGTCTACGAGCAGTACTTC.

This clonotype was observed at least ten times. The rearrangement uses TRBV30 and TRBJ2-7; possibly TRBD1 for D (5 bases). From germline, CDR1 is GTSNPN and CDR2 SVGIG (reference sequence). V lost 0 bases and J 13 bases, leaving 13 bases between the germline ends. This CDR3 contains 11 residues. CDR3 amino acids: CAWSVGESRYF. The CDR3 DNA sequence: TGTGCCTGGAGTGTAGGGGAATCACGATACTTC.

In its sample, this clonotype was seen many times. This sequence joins TRBV19 and TRBJ2-2; the match to TRBD1 covers 7 bases. There are 14 residues in the CDR3. Germline-derived CDR1 and CDR2 are LNHDA and SQIVND (reference sequence). Trimming cost V 11 bases and J 2 bases; bases outside gene matches: 8. The CDR3 here is CAVRNRGNTGELFF. CDR3 bases: TGTGCCGTCCGAAACAGGGGTAACACCGGGGAGCTGTTTTTT.

The rearrangement uses TRBV12-3 or TRBV12-4 and TRBJ2-5; TRBD2 matches 8 bases. Trimming at V came to 6 bases and at J to 4 bases, leaving 7 bases not matched to a gene. CDR3 size: 14 residues. The CDR3: CASSPGGARETQYF. CDR3 in DNA: TGTGCCAGCAGCCCCGGGGGGGCCCGAGAGACCCAGTACTTC.

At least ten counts were recorded for this clonotype. This chain joins TRBV19 and TRBJ2-5; 7 bases agree with TRBD1. This CDR3 is built from 16 residues. The germline gives CDR1 LNHDA, CDR2 SQIVND (reference sequence). J lost 1 base, V lost 2 bases, and 7 bases had no gene match. The CDR3: CASSIRTGLIQETQYF. CDR3 DNA: TGTGCCAGTAGTATACGGACAGGCCTCATCCAAGAGACCCAGTACTTC.